This T cell receptor (beta chain) comes out of a study of blood T cells in healthy people across ages. Study-wide points: More naive CD4+ cells and higher diversity were found in long-lived than in aged donors.

Primed by a sample-barcoded 5' primer and a J-beta primer mix, a second PCR proceeded for 7 to 11 cycles. Each CDR3 protein gets one entry after TCRdb re-called the 5' RACE reads with MiXCR. Among 650,000 to 1,000,000 distinct CDR3 sequences, around half were seen once, and the ten largest hold about a sixth. CDR1 SQVTM and CDR2 ANQGSEA come from the germline V gene. Trimming at V came to 6 bases and at J to 0 bases, leaving 9 bases not matched to a gene. There are 17 residues in the CDR3. Note on this clonotype: The target antigen is unknown.

This TCR came from an elderly man in good health. This sequence joins TRBV29-1 and TRBJ2-6, with TRBD1 matching 9 bases. Sequencing used blood. The CDR3 sequence: CSVTTGGDSSGANVLTF. CDR3 coding DNA: TGCAGCGTCACGACAGGGGGAGACAGCTCTGGGGCCAACGTCCTGACTTTC.